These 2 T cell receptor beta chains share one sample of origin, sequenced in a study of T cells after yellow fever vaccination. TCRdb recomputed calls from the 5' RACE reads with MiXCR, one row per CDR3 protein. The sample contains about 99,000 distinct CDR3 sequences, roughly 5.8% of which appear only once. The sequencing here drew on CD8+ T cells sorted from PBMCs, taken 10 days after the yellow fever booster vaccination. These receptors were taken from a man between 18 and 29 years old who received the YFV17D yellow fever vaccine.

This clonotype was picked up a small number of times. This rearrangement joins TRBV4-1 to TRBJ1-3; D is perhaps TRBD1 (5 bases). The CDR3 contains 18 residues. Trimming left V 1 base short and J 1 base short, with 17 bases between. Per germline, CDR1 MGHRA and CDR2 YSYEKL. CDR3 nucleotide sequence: TGCGCCAGCAGCCAAGGGATCTACCAGGGACTATCTGGAAACACCATATATTTT. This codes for CASSQGIYQGLSGNTIYF.

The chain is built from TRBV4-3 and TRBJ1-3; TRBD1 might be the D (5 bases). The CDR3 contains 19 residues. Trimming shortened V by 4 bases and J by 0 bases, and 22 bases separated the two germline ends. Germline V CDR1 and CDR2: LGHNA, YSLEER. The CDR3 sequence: CASSPRAQGTFSSGNTIYF. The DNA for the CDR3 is TGCGCCAGCAGCCCACGGGCCCAAGGGACGTTTTCCTCTGGAAACACCATATATTTT.